One sample yielded the 30 T cell receptor beta chains listed below, sequenced in a study of T cell repertoires in cytomegalovirus infection. MiXCR, applied by TCRdb to the reads, yields one record per CDR3 protein. This table has roughly 120,000 distinct CDR3 sequences, about 30% appearing once. These receptors have no known antigen. The source material was CD8+ T cells from cultured PBMCs, sampled from culture after CMV antigen stimulation. The source is a human donor in good health (CMV status not recorded). Some clones in this sample may be carry-over from other donors' samples.

There are many counts of this clonotype. V and J are TRBV27 and TRBJ1-1; TRBD1 might be the D (6 bases). From germline, CDR1 is MNHEY and CDR2 SMNVEV (reference sequence). The V gene lost 1 base and the J gene lost 0 bases, with 9 bases spanning the gap. The CDR3 is made up of 15 amino acids. CDR3 DNA: TGTGCCAGCAGTTTATACAGGGATATGAACACTGAAGCTTTCTTT. Its protein is CASSLYRDMNTEAFF.

At least ten counts were recorded for this clonotype. The chain carries TRBV7-6 and TRBJ1-4; 7 bases fit TRBD1. The CDR3 contains 15 residues. The V segment lost 0 bases and the J segment 8 bases; nucleotides outside the gene matches: 6. Germline CDR1 is SGHVS and CDR2 is FNYEAQ. CDR3 residues: CASSLARGLREKLFF. Written as DNA, the CDR3 is TGTGCCAGCAGCTTAGCAAGGGGGCTTCGGGAAAAACTGTTTTTT.

This rearrangement joins TRBV5-4 to TRBJ2-7; TRBD1 is a possible D gene (6 bases). Per the germline V gene, CDR1 is SGHNT and CDR2 is YYREEE (reference sequence). Trimming stripped 0 bases from V and 5 bases from J, with 15 bases between. This CDR3 region has 15 residues. CDR3 region: CASSLEGRGNHEQYF. Here the CDR3 DNA reads TGTGCCAGCAGCTTGGAGGGCAGGGGTAATCACGAGCAGTACTTC.

This clonotype was counted a few times. The chain links TRBV9 to TRBJ2-1, with 13 bases matching TRBD2. The V segment lost 1 base and the J segment 7 bases; nucleotides outside the gene matches: 2. Germline values: CDR1 SGDLS, CDR2 YYNGEE. This CDR3 region has 15 residues. The CDR3 DNA reads TGTGCCAGCAGCGTAACTAGCGGGGGGGCGAATGAGCAGTTCTTC. Protein: CASSVTSGGANEQFF.

The chain joins TRBV4-1 to TRBJ2-1; D is uncertain. V was pared by 0 bases and J by 3 bases, with 0 bases between. The CDR3 is 12 residues long. CDR1 MGHRA and CDR2 YSYEKL come from the germline V gene. The CDR3 here is CASSQDYNEQFF. CDR3 DNA: TGCGCCAGCAGCCAAGACTACAATGAGCAGTTCTTC.

A remark on this clonotype: A much larger clone lies a single base off, so this may be a read error. The genes are TRBV7-8 and TRBJ2-2; D tentatively fits TRBD1 or TRBD2 (5 bases each). This CDR3 spans 15 amino acids. Germline CDR1 is SGHVS and CDR2 is FQNEAQ. CDR3 in amino acids: CVSSQGTANTGELFF. The CDR3 DNA sequence: TGTGTCAGCAGCCAAGGGACGGCTAACACCGGGGAGCTGTTTTTT. Using reference TRBV7-8 and TRBJ2-2 for the parts outside the CDR3, the full variable domain is GAGVSQSPRYKVAKRGQDVALRCDPISGHVSLFWYQQALGQGPEFLTYFQNEAQLDKSGLPSDRFFAERPEGSVSTLKIQRTQQEDSAVYLCVSSQGTANTGELFFGEGSRLTVL.

This rearrangement joins TRBV27 to TRBJ2-2; 11 bases fit TRBD2. The CDR3 consists of 17 residues. Germline-derived CDR1 and CDR2 are MNHEY and SMNVEV (reference sequence). The V gene end was trimmed by 1 base and the J gene end by 4 bases; junction bases not matched to a gene: 5. CDR3 coding DNA: TGTGCCAGCAGTTTATTACTAGCGGGGGATGGCACCGGGGAGCTGTTTTTT. This gives the protein CASSLLLAGDGTGELFF.

This chain uses TRBV9 with TRBJ2-2, with TRBD1 identical over 10 bases. V shed 4 bases, J shed 2 bases, and the junction held 5 bases outside the gene matches. The CDR3 has 16 amino acids. Germline-derived CDR1 and CDR2 are SGDLS and YYNGEE. The CDR3 bases are TGTGCCAGCAGCCCCAGGACAGGGGGAAACACCGGGGAGCTGTTTTTT. This gives the protein CASSPRTGGNTGELFF.

This clonotype has more than one count but fewer than ten. This CDR3 reads CASTRSMGETQYF. CDR3 coding DNA: TGTGCCAGCACTAGGTCCATGGGAGAGACCCAGTACTTC. V and J are TRBV6-1 and TRBJ2-5; D gene unclear. The CDR3 has 13 amino acids. The V gene's germline CDR1 is MNHNS and CDR2 SASEGT. With 7 bases removed from V and 4 bases from J, the gap between germline ends came to 13 bases.

In its sample, this clonotype was seen a few times. J is TRBJ2-3 and V is TRBV7-9, with D unclear. This CDR3 spans 16 amino acids. V was clipped by 2 bases and J by 2 bases, with 14 bases between them. CDR1 is SEHNR, CDR2 FQNEAQ, per germline (reference sequence). CDR3 protein: CASSLIGGFNTDTQYF. The CDR3 DNA sequence: TGTGCCAGCAGCTTAATCGGCGGATTTAACACAGATACGCAGTATTTT. Full variable domain (missing parts from reference TRBV7-9 and TRBJ2-3): DTGVSQNPRHKITKRGQNVTFRCDPISEHNRLYWYRQTLGQGPEFLTYFQNEAQLEKSRLLSDRFSAERPKGSFSTLEIQRTEQGDSAMYLCASSLIGGFNTDTQYFGPGTRLTVL.

This clonotype came up a few times. The V call is TRBV4-1, the J call TRBJ2-7; D is possibly TRBD2 (6 bases). V was clipped by 4 bases and J by 2 bases, with 15 bases between them. The CDR3 contains 15 residues. Germline lookup yields CDR1 MGHRA and CDR2 YSYEKL. The CDR3 DNA reads TGCGCCAGCAGCCCACGGCTCGGAGGGGCCTACGAGCAGTACTTC. This translates into CASSPRLGGAYEQYF.

This sequence joins TRBV5-6 and TRBJ1-4; D call uncertain. CDR3 size: 14 residues. Between the trimmed V and J ends, which lost 0 bases and 6 bases, there was a span of 9 bases. Germline V gene sequence: CDR1 SGHDT, CDR2 YYEEEE. CDR3 in DNA: TGTGCCAGCAGCTTGGGGACCGACTATGAAAAACTGTTTTTT. Amino acids: CASSLGTDYEKLFF. Full variable domain (rest looked up from reference TRBV5-6 and TRBJ1-4): DAGVTQSPTHLIKTRGQQVTLRCSPKSGHDTVSWYQQALGQGPQFIFQYYEEEERQRGNFPDRFSGHQFPNYSSELNVNALLLGDSALYLCASSLGTDYEKLFFGSGTQLSVL.

This clonotype came up a few times. V is TRBV12-3 or TRBV12-4 and J is TRBJ2-3; D unclear. CDR3 length equals 14 residues. Trimming pared 1 base from V and 2 bases from J, leaving 7 bases between. The CDR3 DNA reads as TGTGCCAGCAGTTTAGGGTTACTCACAGATACGCAGTATTTT. Its translation is CASSLGLLTDTQYF.

To note about this clonotype: A clone one base away is much larger, so this may be a read error. DNA for the CDR3: TGTGCCAGCAGCGAAAATGCGGAGATGAACACTGAAGCTTTCTTT. This gives the protein CASSENAEMNTEAFF. The V and J genes are TRBV7-4 and TRBJ1-1; D is unresolved. Germline lookup yields CDR1 SGHVT and CDR2 SQSDAQ. Between the trimmed V and J ends, which lost 5 bases and 0 bases, there was a span of 13 bases. The CDR3 runs 15 residues. Supplemented by reference TRBV7-4 and TRBJ1-1, the full variable domain reads GAGVSQSPRYKVAKRGRDVALRCDSISGHVTLYWYRQTLGQGSEVLTYSQSDAQRDKSGRPSGRFSAERPERSVSTLKIQRTEQGDSAVYLCASSENAEMNTEAFFGQGTRLTVV.

The J gene is TRBJ2-1, the V gene TRBV24-1; 15 bases are shared with TRBD2. The CDR3 contains 16 residues. With V trimmed by 3 bases and J by 8 bases, 4 bases remained unmatched. Germline V gene sequence: CDR1 KGHDR, CDR2 SFDVKD. The CDR3 here is CATSDRTSGGADEQFF. The CDR3 DNA reads TGTGCCACCAGTGATAGGACTAGCGGGGGGGCGGATGAGCAGTTCTTC.

This clonotype was counted between two and nine times. This rearrangement joins TRBV27 to TRBJ1-2; D is uncertain. CDR3 length equals 16 residues. V shed 3 bases and J shed 4 bases, with 18 bases lying between them. CDR1 MNHEY and CDR2 SMNVEV come from the germline V gene (reference sequence). Here the CDR3 DNA reads TGTGCCAGCAGTTTCCAGAAGGACCCCGGACCCTATGGCTACACCTTC. This encodes CASSFQKDPGPYGYTF.

The rearrangement uses TRBV14 and TRBJ2-1; TRBD1 matches 7 bases. The CDR3 totals 12 residues. From germline, CDR1 is SGHDN and CDR2 FVKESK. Unmatched junction bases numbered 1, after V lost 4 bases and J lost 7 bases. The chain's CDR3 is CASSPTGNEQFF. CDR3 bases: TGTGCCAGCAGCCCGACAGGGAATGAGCAGTTCTTC.

This clonotype came up many times. The rearrangement uses TRBV27 and TRBJ1-4, with D unresolved. The CDR3 length is 14 residues. From germline, CDR1 is MNHEY and CDR2 SMNVEV (reference sequence). Deletions cut 3 bases from V and 6 bases from J, with 11 bases between. Here the CDR3 DNA reads TGTGCCAGCAGTTTTGGTGGACGGGATGAAAAACTGTTTTTT. It translates to CASSFGGRDEKLFF.

In the case of this clonotype: The junction departs from germline at one end; a sequencing error may be responsible. The genes are TRBV7-9 and TRBJ1-2; D is uncertain. CDR1 is SEHNR, CDR2 FQNEAQ, per germline (reference sequence). The CDR3 is 15 amino acids. The CDR3 sequence is CASSLASGLNYGYTF. The CDR3 DNA is TGTGCCAGCAGCCTAGCAAGTGGGCTAAACTATGGCTACACCTTC. The entire variable domain, with the rest obtained from reference TRBV7-9 and TRBJ1-2, is as follows: DTGVSQNPRHKITKRGQNVTFRCDPISEHNRLYWYRQTLGQGPEFLTYFQNEAQLEKSRLLSDRFSAERPKGSFSTLEIQRTEQGDSAMYLCASSLASGLNYGYTFGSGTRLTVV.

This clonotype came up a few times. The V gene is TRBV7-3, the J gene TRBJ2-2; no clear D gene. Germline CDR1 and CDR2: SGHTA and FQGTGA. The CDR3 sequence is 11 residues long. Trimming took off 6 bases at V and 4 bases at J, with 3 bases between the two ends. The DNA for the CDR3 is TGTGCCAGCAGGTTCACCGGGGAGCTGTTTTTT. It is translated as CASRFTGELFF.

The chain employs TRBV10-3 and TRBJ1-1; D is possibly TRBD1 (5 bases). The V gene's germline CDR1 is ENHRY and CDR2 SYGVKD. The CDR3 extends over 13 amino acids. V lost 2 bases to trimming and J lost 3 bases, with 7 bases between them. The CDR3, as DNA: TGTGCCATCAGTGAGACGGGGGACACTGAAGCTTTCTTT. Its translation: CAISETGDTEAFF.

This clonotype was detected only a few times. This chain's CDR3 is CSVGGGASYNEQFF. The CDR3 coding sequence is TGCAGCGTGGGGGGGGGGGCCTCCTACAATGAGCAGTTCTTC. This chain joins TRBV29-1 and TRBJ2-1, with D tentatively TRBD2 (7 bases). This CDR3 region has 14 residues. The germline gives CDR1 SQVTM, CDR2 ANQGSEA. Between the trimmed V and J ends, which lost 6 bases and 0 bases, there was a span of 12 bases.

The table lists this clonotype with a few counts. The chain is built from TRBV19 and TRBJ1-2, with no clear D. Trimming left V 7 bases short and J 7 bases short, with 19 bases between. This CDR3 comprises 14 residues. The germline gives CDR1 LNHDA, CDR2 SQIVND (reference sequence). CDR3 sequence: CASNPSGVSGGYTF. CDR3 coding DNA: TGTGCCAGTAACCCGAGTGGGGTGTCTGGTGGCTACACCTTC.

This clonotype was seen a few times. The rearrangement uses TRBV28 and TRBJ2-3; D unclear. Trimming stripped 6 bases from V and 10 bases from J, with 17 bases between. The CDR3 runs to 13 residues. Germline V lookup: CDR1 MDHEN, CDR2 SYDVKM. The CDR3 here is CASSQRLLRAQYF. CDR3 DNA sequence: TGTGCCAGCAGCCAACGCCTATTAAGGGCGCAGTATTTT.

This clonotype was picked up a small number of times. The chain is built from TRBV4-1 and TRBJ1-5; D ambiguous. In germline, CDR1 is MGHRA, CDR2 YSYEKL. The CDR3 runs to 17 residues. Trimming removed 1 base at V and 2 bases at J, with 15 bases between. CDR3 coding DNA: TGCGCCAGCAGCCAAGCTGTTGGGGTGGGAGGCAATCAGCCCCAGCATTTT. Amino acids: CASSQAVGVGGNQPQHF.

The sample holds many counts of this clonotype. The chain employs TRBV7-9 and TRBJ2-3, with D maybe TRBD1 (5 bases). CDR3 length: 16 amino acids. Germline CDR1 is SEHNR and CDR2 is FQNEAQ (reference sequence). V was clipped by 2 bases and J by 12 bases, with 24 bases between them. The CDR3 loop reads CASSLYDTQGYANQYF. The CDR3 DNA reads TGTGCCAGCAGCTTATACGACACCCAGGGATACGCCAACCAGTATTTT.

This clonotype was detected a few times. V usage is TRBV19 and J usage is TRBJ2-1, with TRBD2 matching 9 bases. The CDR3 totals 18 residues. CDR1 is LNHDA, CDR2 SQIVND, per germline (reference sequence). The ends lost 3 bases at V and 0 bases at J; junction bases unmatched: 9. The CDR3, as DNA: TGTGCCAGTAGTATGGGTAGCGGGGGCCGTAGCTCCTACAATGAGCAGTTCTTC. Amino acid sequence: CASSMGSGGRSSYNEQFF.

Many counts were recorded for this clonotype. This chain links TRBV7-9 with TRBJ2-7, with TRBD1 matching 10 bases. V lost 3 bases and J lost 2; bases outside the gene matches: 7. Germline CDR1 and CDR2: SEHNR and FQNEAQ (reference sequence). The CDR3 is 16 amino acids. CDR3 nucleotide sequence: TGTGCCAGCAGCTTCTCCGTCGGGACAGGGGCCTACGAGCAGTACTTC. Translated, it gives CASSFSVGTGAYEQYF.

This sequence joins TRBV5-4 and TRBJ2-1; 7 bases line up with TRBD1. This CDR3 spans 15 amino acids. Trimming took 0 bases from V and 7 from J; bases not matched to a gene: 7. Germline-derived CDR1 and CDR2 are SGHNT and YYREEE (reference sequence). CDR3: CASSLVSGGENEQFF. CDR3 DNA sequence: TGTGCCAGCAGCTTGGTGTCAGGGGGAGAGAATGAGCAGTTCTTC.

This clonotype was observed a handful of times. The V gene is TRBV25-1, the J gene TRBJ2-5; D is unclear. The CDR3 has 15 amino acids. Trimming cost V 0 bases and J 1 base, with 9 bases left between them. CDR1 MGHDK and CDR2 SYGVNS come from the germline V gene. CDR3 protein: CASSEYGLGQETQYF. The CDR3 bases are TGTGCCAGCAGTGAATATGGGCTTGGCCAAGAGACCCAGTACTTC. The variable domain in full, completed from reference TRBV25-1 and TRBJ2-5, reads EADIYQTPRYLVIGTGKKITLECSQTMGHDKMYWYQQDPGMELHLIHYSYGVNSTEKGDLSSESTVSRIRTEHFPLTLESARPSHTSQYLCASSEYGLGQETQYFGPGTRLLVL.